The subject of this entry is one T cell receptor beta chain. Profiling relied on immunoSEQ multiplex PCR, and the TCRdb table lists in-frame clones only, not all of them. The sample lists about 64,000 clones; around 68% were seen once. These data originate in a study of radiotherapy plus CTLA-4 blockade in lung cancer. Trimming removed 1 base from V and 2 bases from J, with 9 bases in between. The germline V gene has CDR1 SGHNT and CDR2 YYREEE (reference sequence). The CDR3 runs to 14 residues. This clonotype was sampled from a human donor with non-small cell lung cancer whose response to radiotherapy plus ipilimumab could not be evaluated. The rearrangement links TRBV5-4 to TRBJ1-2; a weak D match, TRBD1 (5 bases). The specimen comprised peripheral blood, sampled from a patient treated with radiotherapy plus ipilimumab. The CDR3 DNA is TGTGCCAGCAGCTTGACCGGACAAAACTATGGCTACACCTTC. Amino acid sequence: CASSLTGQNYGYTF.